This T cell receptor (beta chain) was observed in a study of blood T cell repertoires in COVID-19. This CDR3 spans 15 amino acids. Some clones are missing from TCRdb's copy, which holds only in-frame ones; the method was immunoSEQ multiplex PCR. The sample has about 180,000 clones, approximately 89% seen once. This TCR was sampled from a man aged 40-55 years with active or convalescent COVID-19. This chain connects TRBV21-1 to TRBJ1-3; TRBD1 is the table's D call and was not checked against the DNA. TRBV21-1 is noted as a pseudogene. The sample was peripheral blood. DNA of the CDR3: TGTGCCAGCAGCGAAGAACAGGGTAAGGGAAACACCATATATTTT. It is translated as CASSEEQGKGNTIYF.